This passage covers 8 T cell receptor beta chains from one sample sequenced in a study of shared clonotypes between healthy human individuals. Libraries were prepared by immunoSEQ multiplex PCR; TCRdb keeps only in-frame clonotypes and omits some of them. The table shows about 450,000 clones, with approximately 79% occurring only once. What was sequenced was PBMCs. Source of these receptors: a woman in her forties in good health. Some clones in this sample may be carry-over from other donors' samples.

V usage is TRBV30 and J usage is TRBJ1-4, with D tentatively TRBD1 (5 bases). CDR3 size: 13 residues. Germline values: CDR1 GTSNPN, CDR2 SVGIG (reference sequence). V gave up 5 bases and J gave up 8 bases, with 15 bases separating them. The CDR3 DNA reads TGTGCCTGGGAGGGGTCCGTCGGAGAAAAACTGTTTTTT. Translation: CAWEGSVGEKLFF.

The chain links TRBV6-1 to TRBJ1-5, with 8 nucleotides matching TRBD1. Germline-derived CDR1 and CDR2 are MNHNS and SASEGT. The J segment lost 11 bases and the V segment lost 6 bases, leaving 15 bases of the junction unmatched. The CDR3 is 15 amino acids. The CDR3 reads CASRMDRDPNMAQHF. The CDR3 nucleotides read TGTGCCAGCAGGATGGACAGGGACCCTAATATGGCCCAGCATTTT.

The DNA of the CDR3 is TGCGCCAGCAGCTTGGGACTAGCGGGAGACTACGAGCAGTACTTC. This sequence encodes CASSLGLAGDYEQYF. The chain recombines TRBV5-1 with TRBJ2-7, with TRBD2 matching 12 bases. Losses at the gene ends were 0 bases for V and 3 bases for J; bases not matched to a gene: 1. CDR3 size: 15 residues. Per germline, CDR1 SGHRS and CDR2 YFSETQ.

This chain connects TRBV7-2 to TRBJ1-1; tentative D call: TRBD1 (5 bases). This CDR3 has 15 amino acids. V was clipped by 3 bases and J by 0 bases, with 11 bases between them. CDR1 SGHTA and CDR2 FQGNSA come from the germline V gene. This CDR3 is CASSFGAILNTEAFF. DNA for the CDR3: TGTGCCAGCAGCTTTGGGGCAATCTTGAACACTGAAGCTTTCTTT.

This clone has a single count. The same CDR3 is also encoded by other DNA sequences in this sample. The chain links TRBV7-3 to TRBJ1-1; D ambiguous. Germline V gene sequence: CDR1 SGHTA, CDR2 FQGTGA. V gave up 3 bases and J gave up 1 base, with 9 bases separating them. This CDR3 is 14 amino acids long. CDR3 sequence: CASSLNRANTEAFF. In nucleotides, the CDR3 is TGTGCCAGCAGCTTGAATAGGGCGAACACTGAAGCTTTCTTT.

With regard to this clone: This sequence may be a read error, since a much larger clone differs from it by one base. This rearrangement joins TRBV6-1 to TRBJ2-5; 7 bases align to TRBD1. Germline trimming cut 1 base from V and 4 bases from J; bases unmatched to any gene: 9. This CDR3 is built from 16 residues. Germline V gene sequence: CDR1 MNHNS, CDR2 SASEGT. DNA for the CDR3: TGTGCCAGCAGTGAAGTTGAGGGGACAGAGGTAGAGACCCAGTACTTC. This encodes CASSEVEGTEVETQYF.

The V call is TRBV27, the J call TRBJ2-3; 9 bases line up with TRBD2. With 5 bases clipped from V and 1 base from J, the junction kept 7 bases outside the gene matches. This CDR3 region has 16 residues. Germline CDR1 and CDR2: MNHEY and SMNVEV (reference sequence). The CDR3 nucleotides are TGTGCCAGCAGTATTAGCGGGAGCCTTGGCACAGATACGCAGTATTTT. This codes for CASSISGSLGTDTQYF.

This rearrangement joins TRBV7-8 to TRBJ1-5; D might be TRBD1 (5 bases). This CDR3 is built from 15 residues. Germline V gene lookup returns CDR1 SGHVS and CDR2 FQNEAQ. The germline V and J ends were trimmed by 5 bases and 3 bases, with 14 bases remaining between them. The CDR3 region has the DNA TGTGCCAGCAGCCCAATCCACGGGGCCAATCAGCCCCAGCATTTT. Residues: CASSPIHGANQPQHF.